The following is a T cell receptor beta chain sequence with its context. The antigen remains undetermined. These data belong to a study of T cells in localized non-small cell lung cancer. Study outcomes and limitations: Among the tissues sampled, uninvolved adjacent lung had the highest T cell clonality, above tumor.

Only in-frame clones appear in the TCRdb table, and some are missing; sequencing was by immunoSEQ multiplex PCR. The sample has around 41,000 clones, over 75% seen once. Germline-derived CDR1 and CDR2 are MNHNS and SASEGT. With 3 bases removed from V and 4 bases from J, the gap between germline ends came to 9 bases. CDR3 length equals 13 residues. The sample consisted of PBMCs, taken before any cancer treatment. This chain connects TRBV6-1 to TRBJ1-2, with D unresolved. The source is a woman aged 40 to 75 with stage II lung adenocarcinoma. The CDR3 loop reads CASSEAALYGYTF. CDR3 bases: TGTGCCAGCAGTGAGGCAGCCCTCTATGGCTACACCTTC.